By share, the clone carrying this T cell receptor beta chain counts as large (0.1 to 1%). Its antigen is undetermined. V was clipped by 2 bases and J by 4 bases, with 5 bases between them. Per germline, CDR1 KGHSH and CDR2 LQKENI. This CDR3 has 12 amino acids. Time point: sample taken at primary tumor resection. The donors comprised some 72 untreated early-stage non-small cell lung cancer patients. This specimen comes from a study of spatial heterogeneity in lung cancer. In TCRdb, the 5' RACE reads were re-called with MiXCR into one record per CDR3 protein. The sample lists hundreds of distinct CDR3 sequences; about a tenth were seen once. Overall study findings and caveats: Expanded intratumoral alpha and beta TCR counts tracked tumor mutation counts.

This clonotype originated in a male donor with early-stage non-small cell lung cancer. The chain combines TRBV18 with TRBJ2-5, with D unresolved. Sequences were derived from lung tumor tissue, sampled at surgery. The CDR3 loop reads CASSPLGETQYF. CDR3 DNA: TGTGCCAGCTCACCATTGGGAGAGACCCAGTACTTC.